Shown below are 16 T cell receptor beta chains from a single sample sequenced in a study of cytomegalovirus exposure and HLA in healthy donors. 13 Jbeta primers and 60 Vbeta primers were used for the PCR. Sequenced by immunoSEQ multiplex PCR; TCRdb stores in-frame clones only, minus some. Of some 250,000 clones in the sample, roughly 82% were seen once. Sequencing input: PBMCs. These TCRs come from a woman aged 35 to 49 in good health and CMV-seropositive.

This clone was observed a single time. The J gene is TRBJ2-5, the V gene TRBV5-1; 8 nucleotides agree with TRBD2. V gave up 0 bases and J gave up 9 bases; unmatched junction bases: 10. The CDR3 length is 15 residues. Germline CDR1 SGHRS, CDR2 YFSETQ. CDR3 residues: CASSLGLASPQAQYF. CDR3 coding DNA: TGCGCCAGCAGCTTGGGACTAGCGTCCCCCCAGGCCCAGTACTTC.

This chain connects TRBV20-1 to TRBJ2-1; a weak D match, TRBD2 (6 bases). Trimming removed 5 bases from V and 5 bases from J, with 7 bases in between. Germline V gene data show CDR1 as DFQATT and CDR2 as SNEGSKA (reference sequence). CDR3 size: 11 residues. The CDR3 region has the DNA TGCAGTGCTGGGGGGAACAATGAGCAGTTCTTC. Protein product: CSAGGNNEQFF.

The genes are TRBV19 and TRBJ2-6, with a possible D match to TRBD1 (5 bases). Germline V CDR1 and CDR2: LNHDA, SQIVND (reference sequence). V shed 2 bases and J shed 2 bases, with 7 bases lying between them. The CDR3 is made up of 15 amino acids. The CDR3 reads CASSIKTAGANVLTF. In DNA, the CDR3 is TGTGCCAGTAGTATAAAGACAGCTGGGGCCAACGTCCTGACTTTC.

The rearrangement uses TRBV7-3 and TRBJ1-3; a weak D match, TRBD1 (6 bases). The CDR3 consists of 15 residues. Germline CDR1 is SGHTA and CDR2 is FQGTGA. With 4 bases removed from V and 1 base from J, the gap between germline ends came to 11 bases. The CDR3 bases are TGTGCCAGCAGCTCGGGGGGGGCATCTGGAAACACCATATATTTT. This encodes CASSSGGASGNTIYF.

The gene calls are TRBV10-3 and TRBJ1-3; D is perhaps TRBD1 (6 bases). CDR3 length equals 14 residues. With 6 bases removed from V and 2 bases from J, the gap between germline ends came to 11 bases. The germline V gene has CDR1 ENHRY and CDR2 SYGVKD. CDR3 sequence reads: CAIREEGAGNTIYF. CDR3 in DNA: TGTGCCATCAGAGAGGAGGGGGCTGGAAACACCATATATTTT.

The chain recombines TRBV29-1 with TRBJ1-4; tentatively, D is TRBD1 (5 bases). Germline-derived CDR1 and CDR2 are SQVTM and ANQGSEA. The CDR3 runs to 13 residues. With 6 bases removed from V and 12 bases from J, the gap between germline ends came to 20 bases. The CDR3 DNA reads TGCAGCGTATTCGGGGGAGAGGCGGAGGAACTGTTTTTT. Translating it yields CSVFGGEAEELFF.

CDR3 sequence reads: CASNASGRERTDTQYF. The CDR3, as DNA: TGTGCCAGCAACGCTAGCGGGAGGGAGAGGACAGATACGCAGTATTTT. The chain employs TRBV28 and TRBJ2-3, with TRBD2 identical over 12 bases. Trimming took 7 bases from V and 3 from J; bases not matched to a gene: 8. Germline assignment: CDR1 MDHEN and CDR2 SYDVKM. CDR3 length equals 16 residues.

The chain has TRBV5-1 and TRBJ1-4; D unclear. The V and J ends lost 0 bases and 1 base respectively, with 10 bases between them. Germline values: CDR1 SGHRS, CDR2 YFSETQ. The CDR3 length is 16 residues. The CDR3 DNA is TGCGCCAGCAGCTTGGGTTCGGTGGTAACTAATGAAAAACTGTTTTTT. This translates into CASSLGSVVTNEKLFF.

The chain links TRBV30 to TRBJ1-2; D perhaps matches TRBD1 (5 bases). Between the trimmed V and J ends, which lost 0 bases and 4 bases, there was a span of 9 bases. The CDR3 loop spans 13 amino acids. Germline V gene sequence: CDR1 GTSNPN, CDR2 SVGIG (reference sequence). The CDR3 DNA reads as TGTGCCTGGAGTGTAGGGGATCCCTATGGCTACACCTTC. Protein: CAWSVGDPYGYTF.

The chain links TRBV6-6 to TRBJ2-4, with a possible D match to TRBD1 (6 bases). Germline loops: CDR1 MNHNY, CDR2 SVGAGI (reference sequence). V lost 6 bases to trimming and J lost 8 bases, with 14 bases between them. This CDR3 is 13 amino acids long. In DNA form, the CDR3 reads TGTGCCAGCAGAGAACAGGGTTCAGACATTCAGTACTTC. Residues: CASREQGSDIQYF.

Concerning this clone: Additional DNA sequences in this sample encode the identical CDR3. The chain uses TRBV30 and TRBJ1-5, with D maybe TRBD1 (6 bases). There are 13 residues in the CDR3. The V gene's germline CDR1 is GTSNPN and CDR2 SVGIG (reference sequence). The V end lost 1 base, the J end lost 7 bases, and 11 bases lay between the germline ends. The CDR3 nucleotides read TGTGCCTGGAGTGGCAGGGGAGACCAGCCCCAGCATTTT. This sequence encodes CAWSGRGDQPQHF.

The chain couples TRBV6-1 to TRBJ1-2, with 7 bases fitting TRBD1. Germline CDR1 and CDR2: MNHNS and SASEGT. V was pared by 5 bases and J by 4 bases, with 4 bases of the junction left unmatched. This CDR3 contains 13 residues. The CDR3 protein is CASSRGGGYGYTF. The CDR3 DNA follows: TGTGCCAGCAGTAGAGGGGGCGGCTATGGCTACACCTTC.

This chain joins TRBV6-5 and TRBJ2-5; D possibly corresponds to TRBD1 (6 bases). The germline gives CDR1 MNHEY, CDR2 SVGAGI. Trimming removed 6 bases at V and 7 bases at J, with 18 bases between. There are 14 residues in the CDR3. The CDR3 DNA is TGTGCCAGCAGCCCCGACAGGACGACTGGGACCCAGTACTTC. The encoded protein is CASSPDRTTGTQYF.

The CDR3 region has the DNA TGCGCCAGCAGCTTATCCCAGGGGCCACTCTACGAGCAGTACTTC. Amino acids: CASSLSQGPLYEQYF. The chain uses TRBV5-1 and TRBJ2-7; D possibly corresponds to TRBD1 (6 bases). V lost 2 bases, J lost 3 bases, and 15 bases lay in between. Germline lookup yields CDR1 SGHRS and CDR2 YFSETQ. The CDR3 is 15 residues long.

The gene calls are TRBV10-2 and TRBJ2-3; TRBD2 matches 10 bases. Trimming took 3 bases from V and 0 from J; bases not matched to a gene: 9. This CDR3 contains 18 residues. Germline values: CDR1 WSHSY, CDR2 SAAADI. In nucleotides, the CDR3 is TGCGCCAGCAGTGACTGGGGACTAGCGAGATCTAGCACAGATACGCAGTATTTT. Amino acid sequence: CASSDWGLARSSTDTQYF.

This chain links TRBV18 with TRBJ2-7; 7 bases match TRBD2. V trimming: 3 bases; J trimming: 4 bases; junction bases outside the gene matches: 9. CDR3 length: 15 amino acids. CDR1 is KGHSH, CDR2 LQKENI, per germline. In nucleotides, the CDR3 is TGTGCCAGCTCACCTTCTAGCGGCACCTTTTACGAGCAGTACTTC. Protein product: CASSPSSGTFYEQYF.